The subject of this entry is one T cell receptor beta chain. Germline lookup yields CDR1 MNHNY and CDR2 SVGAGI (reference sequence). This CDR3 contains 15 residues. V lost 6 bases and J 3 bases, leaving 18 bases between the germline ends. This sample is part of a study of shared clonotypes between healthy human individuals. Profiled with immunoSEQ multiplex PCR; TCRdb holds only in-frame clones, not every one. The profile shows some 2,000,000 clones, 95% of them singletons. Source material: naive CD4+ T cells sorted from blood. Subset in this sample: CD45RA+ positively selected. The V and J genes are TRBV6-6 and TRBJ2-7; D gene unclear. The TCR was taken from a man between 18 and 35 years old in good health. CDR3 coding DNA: TGTGCCAGCAGGCACCCGGCCGACGGATTCTACGAGCAGTACTTC. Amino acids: CASRHPADGFYEQYF.